Below are 7 T cell receptor beta chains sequenced from a single sample in a study of blood T cell repertoires in COVID-19. This table comes from immunoSEQ multiplex PCR, and its TCRdb copy is limited to in-frame clones, with some not included. This sample carries about 100,000 clones, more than 70% of them seen once, and the ten largest clones take under 14%. Sequencing was done on a sample of peripheral blood. The receptor source for this set is a woman in her 30s with acute or convalescent COVID-19.

The rearrangement joins TRBV3-1 (or the pseudogene TRBV3-2) to TRBJ2-2, with TRBD1 identical over 10 bases. With V trimmed by 1 base and J by 4 bases, 3 bases remained unmatched. Germline loops: CDR1 LGHDT, CDR2 YNNKEL (reference sequence). The CDR3 totals 16 residues. The CDR3 is CASSQVRTGGTGELFF. CDR3 sequence (DNA): TGTGCCAGCAGCCAAGTTAGGACAGGGGGCACCGGGGAGCTGTTTTTT.

The chain couples TRBV28 to TRBJ2-3; tentative D call: TRBD2 (6 bases). V shed 3 bases and J shed 0 bases, with 7 bases lying between them. Germline V CDR1 and CDR2: MDHEN, SYDVKM. This CDR3 spans 14 amino acids. The CDR3 region is CASSLAGSTDTQYF. The DNA for the CDR3 is TGTGCCAGCAGTTTGGCGGGGAGCACAGATACGCAGTATTTT. Using reference TRBV28 and TRBJ2-3 for the parts outside the CDR3, the full variable domain is DVKVTQSSRYLVKRTGEKVFLECVQDMDHENMFWYRQDPGLGLRLIYFSYDVKMKEKGDIPEGYSVSREKKERFSLILESASTNQTSMYLCASSLAGSTDTQYFGPGTRLTVL.

The chain combines TRBV7-9 with TRBJ2-7, with TRBD1 as a possible D gene (5 bases). The CDR3 contains 12 residues. Trimming took 6 bases from V and 6 from J, leaving 12 bases between them. CDR1 is SEHNR, CDR2 FQNEAQ, per germline (reference sequence). The CDR3 sequence is CASSQKGREQYF. The CDR3 nucleotides are TGTGCCAGCAGTCAGAAGGGGCGCGAGCAGTACTTC.

The gene calls are TRBV2 and TRBJ1-2, with D possibly TRBD1 on 6 matching bases. V dropped 7 bases and J dropped 4 bases, with 19 bases sitting between them. The CDR3 is made up of 15 amino acids. Germline loops: CDR1 SNHLY, CDR2 FYNNEI. The CDR3 sequence: CASTELDSFGYGYTF. As DNA, the CDR3 is TGTGCCAGCACCGAGCTGGACAGTTTCGGCTATGGCTACACCTTC.

The CDR3 DNA reads as TGTGCCAGCAGTGAAGAAAGCGGGGGCTCTGAAGCTTTCTTT. This sequence encodes CASSEESGGSEAFF. The rearrangement joins TRBV2 to TRBJ1-1, with D possibly being TRBD1 (6 bases). Per the germline V gene, CDR1 is SNHLY and CDR2 is FYNNEI. The CDR3 extends over 14 amino acids. V shed 1 base and J shed 6 bases, with 12 bases lying between them. Full variable domain (outside the CDR3, taken from reference TRBV2 and TRBJ1-1): EPEVTQTPSHQVTQMGQEVILRCVPISNHLYFYWYRQILGQKVEFLVSFYNNEISEKSEIFDDQFSVERPDGSNFTLKIRSTKLEDSAMYFCASSEESGGSEAFFGQGTRLTVV.

The chain is built from TRBV11-2 and TRBJ2-2, with TRBD1 identical over 7 bases. Germline CDR1 is SGHAT and CDR2 is FQNNGV. The CDR3 sequence is 15 residues long. With 2 bases clipped from V and 2 bases from J, the junction kept 2 bases outside the gene matches. The CDR3 sequence: CASSLRQGNTGELFF. The CDR3 coding sequence is TGTGCCAGCAGCTTAAGACAGGGCAACACCGGGGAGCTGTTTTTT.

Written as DNA, the CDR3 is TGTGCCAGCAGTGTTCAGGGGTACGAGCAGTACTTC. This encodes CASSVQGYEQYF. The chain employs TRBV2 and TRBJ2-7, with D possibly matching TRBD1 (6 bases). Germline V gene lookup returns CDR1 SNHLY and CDR2 FYNNEI. V was cut by 4 bases and J by 4 bases, with 8 bases left in between. This CDR3 region has 12 residues.